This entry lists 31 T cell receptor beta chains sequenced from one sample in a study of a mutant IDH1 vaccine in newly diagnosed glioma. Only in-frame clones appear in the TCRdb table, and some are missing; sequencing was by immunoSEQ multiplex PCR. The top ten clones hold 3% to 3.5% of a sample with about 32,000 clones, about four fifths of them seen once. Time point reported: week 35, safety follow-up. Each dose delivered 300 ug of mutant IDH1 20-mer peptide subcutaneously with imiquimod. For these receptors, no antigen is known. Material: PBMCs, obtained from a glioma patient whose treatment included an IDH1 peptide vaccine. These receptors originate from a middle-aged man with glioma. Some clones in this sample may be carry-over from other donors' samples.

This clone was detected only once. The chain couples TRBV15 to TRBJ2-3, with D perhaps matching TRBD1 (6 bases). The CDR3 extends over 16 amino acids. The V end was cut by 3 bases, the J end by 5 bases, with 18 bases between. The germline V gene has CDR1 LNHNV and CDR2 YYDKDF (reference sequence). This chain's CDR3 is CATSRTGRTSGDTQYF. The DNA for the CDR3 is TGTGCCACCAGCAGGACAGGAAGGACCTCGGGAGATACGCAGTATTTT.

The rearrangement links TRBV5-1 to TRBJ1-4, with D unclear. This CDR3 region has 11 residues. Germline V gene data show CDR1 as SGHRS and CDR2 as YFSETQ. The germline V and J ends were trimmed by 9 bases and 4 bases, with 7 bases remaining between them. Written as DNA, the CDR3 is TGCGCCACCAGGTTTAATGAAAAACTGTTTTTT. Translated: CATRFNEKLFF.

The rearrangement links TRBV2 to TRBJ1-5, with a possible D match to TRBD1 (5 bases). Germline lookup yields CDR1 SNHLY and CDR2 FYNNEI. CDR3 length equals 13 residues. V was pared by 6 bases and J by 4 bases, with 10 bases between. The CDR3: CASSTGKNQPQHF. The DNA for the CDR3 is TGTGCCAGCAGCACAGGAAAAAATCAGCCCCAGCATTTT.

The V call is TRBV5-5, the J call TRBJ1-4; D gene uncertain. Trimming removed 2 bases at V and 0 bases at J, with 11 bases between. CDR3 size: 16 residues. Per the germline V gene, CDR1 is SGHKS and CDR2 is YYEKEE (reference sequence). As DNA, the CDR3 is TGTGCCAGCAGCTTCCCAGGAAAGGCAACTAATGAAAAACTGTTTTTT. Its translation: CASSFPGKATNEKLFF.

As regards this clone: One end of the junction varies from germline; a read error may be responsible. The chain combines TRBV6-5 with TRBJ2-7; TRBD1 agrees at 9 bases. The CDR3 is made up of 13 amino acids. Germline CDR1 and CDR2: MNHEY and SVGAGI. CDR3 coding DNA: TGTGCCAGCAGTTACTCGCTCCGGGACAGGGAAGACTTC. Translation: CASSYSLRDREDF.

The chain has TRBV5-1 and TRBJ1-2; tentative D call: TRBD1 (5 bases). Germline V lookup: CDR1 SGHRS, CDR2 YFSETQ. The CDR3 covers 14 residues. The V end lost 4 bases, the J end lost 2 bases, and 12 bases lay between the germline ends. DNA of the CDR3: TGCGCCAGCAGCAGCGGGACCGAAAACTATGGCTACACCTTC. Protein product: CASSSGTENYGYTF.

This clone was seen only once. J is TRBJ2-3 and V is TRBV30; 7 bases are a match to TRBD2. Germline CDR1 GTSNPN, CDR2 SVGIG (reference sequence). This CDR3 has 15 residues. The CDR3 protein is CALAGEGEGTDTQYF. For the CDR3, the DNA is TGTGCTTTGGCTGGGGAAGGGGAGGGTACAGATACGCAGTATTTT.

CDR3 sequence (DNA): TGCGCCAGCAGTCACAGCCTAACTGATAATTCACCCCTCCACTTT. It specifies CASSHSLTDNSPLHF. The chain couples TRBV10-2 to TRBJ1-6; D gene uncertain. CDR1 WSHSY and CDR2 SAAADI come from the germline V gene. Trimming left V 5 bases short and J 5 bases short, with 13 bases between. This CDR3 has 15 residues.

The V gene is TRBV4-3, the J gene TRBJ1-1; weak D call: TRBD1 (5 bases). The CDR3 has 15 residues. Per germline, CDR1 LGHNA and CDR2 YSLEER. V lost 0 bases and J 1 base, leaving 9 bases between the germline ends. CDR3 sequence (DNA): TGCGCCAGCAGCCAAGATCGGCAGGGGAACACTGAAGCTTTCTTT. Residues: CASSQDRQGNTEAFF.

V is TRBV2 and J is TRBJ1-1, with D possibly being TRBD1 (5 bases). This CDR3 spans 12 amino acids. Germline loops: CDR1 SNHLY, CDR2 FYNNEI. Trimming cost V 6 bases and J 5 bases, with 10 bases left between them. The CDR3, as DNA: TGTGCCAGCAGCACAGGAGGAACTGAAGCTTTCTTT. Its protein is CASSTGGTEAFF.

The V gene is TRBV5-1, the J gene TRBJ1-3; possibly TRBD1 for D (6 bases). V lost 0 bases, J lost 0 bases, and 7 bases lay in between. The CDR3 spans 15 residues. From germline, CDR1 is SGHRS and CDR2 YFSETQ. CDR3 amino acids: CASSLGGGSGNTIYF. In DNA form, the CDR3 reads TGCGCCAGCAGCTTGGGAGGGGGCTCTGGAAACACCATATATTTT.

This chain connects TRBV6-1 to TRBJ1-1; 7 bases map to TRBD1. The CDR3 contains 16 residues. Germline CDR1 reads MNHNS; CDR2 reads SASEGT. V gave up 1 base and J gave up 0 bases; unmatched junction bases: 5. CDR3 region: CASSEGRGMVNTEAFF. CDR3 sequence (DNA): TGTGCCAGCAGTGAAGGCAGGGGGATGGTGAACACTGAAGCTTTCTTT.

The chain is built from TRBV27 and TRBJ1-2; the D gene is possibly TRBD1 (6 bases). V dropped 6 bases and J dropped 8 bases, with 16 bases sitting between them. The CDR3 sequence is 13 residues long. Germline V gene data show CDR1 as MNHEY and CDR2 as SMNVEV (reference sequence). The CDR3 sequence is CASSWGHRDGYTF. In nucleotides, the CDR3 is TGTGCCAGCAGCTGGGGCCACAGGGACGGCTACACCTTC.

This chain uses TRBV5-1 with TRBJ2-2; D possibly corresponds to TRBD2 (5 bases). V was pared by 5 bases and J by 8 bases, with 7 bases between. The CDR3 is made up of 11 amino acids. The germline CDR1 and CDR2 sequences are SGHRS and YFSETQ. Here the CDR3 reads CASREEGELFF. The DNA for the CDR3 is TGCGCCAGCAGGGAGGAAGGGGAGCTGTTTTTT.

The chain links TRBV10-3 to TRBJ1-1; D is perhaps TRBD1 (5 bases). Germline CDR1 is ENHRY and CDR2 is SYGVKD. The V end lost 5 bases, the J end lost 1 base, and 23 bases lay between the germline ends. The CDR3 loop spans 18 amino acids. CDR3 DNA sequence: TGTGCCATCAGTTCACCCCTGGACACCGTAGCGGGGAACACTGAAGCTTTCTTT. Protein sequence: CAISSPLDTVAGNTEAFF.

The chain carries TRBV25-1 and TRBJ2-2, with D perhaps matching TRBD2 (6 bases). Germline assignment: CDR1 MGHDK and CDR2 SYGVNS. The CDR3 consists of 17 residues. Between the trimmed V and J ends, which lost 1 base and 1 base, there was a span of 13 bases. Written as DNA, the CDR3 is TGTGCCAGCAGTGAATGGGGGGACGGACTGAACACCGGGGAGCTGTTTTTT. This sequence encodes CASSEWGDGLNTGELFF.

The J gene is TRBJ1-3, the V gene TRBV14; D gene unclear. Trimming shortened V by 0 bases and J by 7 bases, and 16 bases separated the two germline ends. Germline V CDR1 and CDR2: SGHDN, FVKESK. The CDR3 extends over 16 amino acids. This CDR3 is CASSQESKGFGNTIYF. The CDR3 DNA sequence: TGTGCCAGCAGCCAAGAGTCTAAGGGCTTTGGGAACACCATATATTTT.

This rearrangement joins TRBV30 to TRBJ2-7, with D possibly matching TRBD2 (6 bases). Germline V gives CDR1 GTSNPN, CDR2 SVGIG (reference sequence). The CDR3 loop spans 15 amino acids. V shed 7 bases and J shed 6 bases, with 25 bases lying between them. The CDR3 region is CASGGQLGGGGEQYF. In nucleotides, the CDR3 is TGTGCCTCGGGCGGGCAGCTGGGGGGTGGGGGCGAGCAGTACTTC. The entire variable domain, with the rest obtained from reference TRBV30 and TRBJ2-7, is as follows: SQTIHQWPATLVQPVGSPLSLECTVEGTSNPNLYWYRQAAGRGLQLLFYSVGIGQISSEVPQNLSASRPQDRQFILSSKKLLLSDSGFYLCASGGQLGGGGEQYFGPGTRLTVT.

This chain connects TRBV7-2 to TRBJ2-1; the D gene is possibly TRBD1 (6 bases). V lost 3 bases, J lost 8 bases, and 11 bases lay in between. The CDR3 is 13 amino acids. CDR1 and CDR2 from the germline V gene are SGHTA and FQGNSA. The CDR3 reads CASSLNREHEQFF. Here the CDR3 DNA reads TGTGCCAGCAGCTTGAACAGGGAGCATGAGCAGTTCTTC.

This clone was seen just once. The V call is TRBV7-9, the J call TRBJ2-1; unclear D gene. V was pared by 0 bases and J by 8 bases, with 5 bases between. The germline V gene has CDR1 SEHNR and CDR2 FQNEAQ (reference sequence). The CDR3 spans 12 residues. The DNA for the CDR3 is TGTGCCAGCAGCTTAGCAAGCGATGAGCAGTTCTTC. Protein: CASSLASDEQFF. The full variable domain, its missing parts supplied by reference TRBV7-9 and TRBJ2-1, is DTGVSQNPRHKITKRGQNVTFRCDPISEHNRLYWYRQTLGQGPEFLTYFQNEAQLEKSRLLSDRFSAERPKGSFSTLEIQRTEQGDSAMYLCASSLASDEQFFGPGTRLTVL.

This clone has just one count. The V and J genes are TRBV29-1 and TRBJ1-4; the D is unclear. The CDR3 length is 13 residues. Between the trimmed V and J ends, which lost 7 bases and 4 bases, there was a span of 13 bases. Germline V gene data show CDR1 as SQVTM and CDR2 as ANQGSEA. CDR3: CSAPGLNNEKLFF. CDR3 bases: TGCAGCGCTCCGGGCCTCAATAATGAAAAACTGTTTTTT.

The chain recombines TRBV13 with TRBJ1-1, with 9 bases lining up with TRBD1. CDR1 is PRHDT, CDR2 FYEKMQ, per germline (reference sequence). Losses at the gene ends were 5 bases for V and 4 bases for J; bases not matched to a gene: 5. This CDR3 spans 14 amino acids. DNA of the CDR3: TGTGCCAGCAGCGCCACAGGGGGCGGCACTGAAGCTTTCTTT. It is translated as CASSATGGGTEAFF.

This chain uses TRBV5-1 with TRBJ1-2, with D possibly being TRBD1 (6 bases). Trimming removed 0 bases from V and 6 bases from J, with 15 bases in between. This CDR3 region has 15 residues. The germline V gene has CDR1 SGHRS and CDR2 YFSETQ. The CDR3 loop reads CASSLDWQGLDGYTF. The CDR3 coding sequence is TGCGCCAGCAGCTTGGATTGGCAGGGGCTCGATGGCTACACCTTC.

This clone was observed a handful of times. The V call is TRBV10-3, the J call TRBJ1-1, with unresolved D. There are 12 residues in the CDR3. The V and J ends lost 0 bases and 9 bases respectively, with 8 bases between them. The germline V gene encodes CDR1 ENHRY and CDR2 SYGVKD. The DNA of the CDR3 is TGTGCCATCAGTGAGTCGTTAGAGAAAGCTTTCTTT. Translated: CAISESLEKAFF.

CDR3 residues: CASSLVGQGARGYTF. The CDR3 coding sequence is TGTGCCAGCAGCTTAGTAGGACAGGGGGCTCGGGGCTACACCTTC. The chain couples TRBV7-2 to TRBJ1-2, with 11 positions matching TRBD1. The CDR3 contains 15 residues. Germline CDR1 and CDR2: SGHTA and FQGNSA. Unmatched junction bases numbered 6, after V lost 1 base and J lost 8 bases.

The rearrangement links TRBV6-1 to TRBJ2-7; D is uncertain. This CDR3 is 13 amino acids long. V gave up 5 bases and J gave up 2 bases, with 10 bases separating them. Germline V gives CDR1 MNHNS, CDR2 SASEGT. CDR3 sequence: CASSKTDTYEQYF. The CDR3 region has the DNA TGTGCCAGCAGTAAAACAGATACCTACGAGCAGTACTTC.

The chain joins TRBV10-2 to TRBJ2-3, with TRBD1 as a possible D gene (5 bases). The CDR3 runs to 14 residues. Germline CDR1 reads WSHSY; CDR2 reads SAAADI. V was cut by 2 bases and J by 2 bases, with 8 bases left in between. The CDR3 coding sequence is TGCGCCAGCAGTGAGGGGGCGAACACAGATACGCAGTATTTT. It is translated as CASSEGANTDTQYF.

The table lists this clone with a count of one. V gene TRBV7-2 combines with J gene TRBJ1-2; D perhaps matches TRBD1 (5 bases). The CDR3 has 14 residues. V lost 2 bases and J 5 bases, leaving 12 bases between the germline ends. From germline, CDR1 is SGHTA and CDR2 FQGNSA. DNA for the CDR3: TGTGCCAGCAGCTTAAGGGACTGGGGATATGGCTACACCTTC. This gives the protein CASSLRDWGYGYTF.

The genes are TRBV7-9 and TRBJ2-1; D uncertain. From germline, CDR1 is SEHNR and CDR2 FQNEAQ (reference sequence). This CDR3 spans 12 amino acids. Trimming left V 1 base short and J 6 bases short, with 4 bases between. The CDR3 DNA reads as TGTGCCAGCAGCTTAGACTCCAATGAGCAGTTCTTC. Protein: CASSLDSNEQFF.

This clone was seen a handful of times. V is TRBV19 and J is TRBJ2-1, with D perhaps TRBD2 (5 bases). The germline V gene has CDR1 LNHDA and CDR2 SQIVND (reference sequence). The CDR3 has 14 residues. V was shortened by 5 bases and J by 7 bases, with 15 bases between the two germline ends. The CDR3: CASSYDGPGNEQFF. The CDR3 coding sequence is TGTGCCAGTAGTTACGACGGACCGGGGAATGAGCAGTTCTTC.

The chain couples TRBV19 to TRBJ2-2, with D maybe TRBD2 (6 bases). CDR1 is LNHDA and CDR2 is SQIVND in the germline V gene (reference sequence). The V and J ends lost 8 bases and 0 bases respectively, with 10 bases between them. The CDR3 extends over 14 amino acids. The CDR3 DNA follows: TGTGCCAGTGTATCGGGGGCGAACACCGGGGAGCTGTTTTTT. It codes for CASVSGANTGELFF.